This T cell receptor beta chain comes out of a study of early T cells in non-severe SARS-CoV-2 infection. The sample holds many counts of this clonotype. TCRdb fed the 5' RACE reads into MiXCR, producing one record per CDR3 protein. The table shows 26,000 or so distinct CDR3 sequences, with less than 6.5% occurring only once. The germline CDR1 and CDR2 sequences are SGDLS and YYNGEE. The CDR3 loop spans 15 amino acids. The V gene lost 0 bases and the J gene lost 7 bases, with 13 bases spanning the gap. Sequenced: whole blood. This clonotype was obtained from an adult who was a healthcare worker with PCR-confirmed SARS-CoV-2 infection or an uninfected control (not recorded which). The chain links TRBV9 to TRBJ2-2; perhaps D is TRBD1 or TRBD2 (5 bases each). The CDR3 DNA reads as TGTGCCAGCAGCGTAGCTTTGAGAGGGGACGGGGAGCTGTTTTTT. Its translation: CASSVALRGDGELFF. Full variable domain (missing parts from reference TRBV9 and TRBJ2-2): DSGVTQTPKHLITATGQRVTLRCSPRSGDLSVYWYQQSLDQGLQFLIQYYNGEERAKGNILERFSAQQFPDLHSELNLSSLELGDSALYFCASSVALRGDGELFFGEGSRLTVL.